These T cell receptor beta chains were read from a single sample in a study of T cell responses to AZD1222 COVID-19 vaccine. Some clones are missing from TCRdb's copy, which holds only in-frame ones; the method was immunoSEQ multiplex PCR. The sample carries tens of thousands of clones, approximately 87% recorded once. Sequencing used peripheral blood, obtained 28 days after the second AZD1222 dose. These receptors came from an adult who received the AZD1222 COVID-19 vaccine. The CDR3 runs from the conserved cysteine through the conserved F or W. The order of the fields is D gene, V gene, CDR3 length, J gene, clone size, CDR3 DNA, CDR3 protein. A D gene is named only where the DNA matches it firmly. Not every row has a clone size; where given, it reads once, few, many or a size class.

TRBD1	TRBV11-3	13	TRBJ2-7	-	TGTGCCAGCAGCAAAGGGGGCCAGAGCGAGCAGTACTTC	CASSKGGQSEQYF
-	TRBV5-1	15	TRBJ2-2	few	TGCGCCAGCAGCTTCGGATTACTCGCCACCGGGGAGCTGTTTTTT	CASSFGLLATGELFF
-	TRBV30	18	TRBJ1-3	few	TGTGCCTGGAGGGAAATAAGAACCCGGGACACCTTACGAAACACCATATATTTT	CAWREIRTRDTLRNTIYF
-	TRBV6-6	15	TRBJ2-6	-	TGTGCCAGCACCAGGGGGGGTCCTGGGGCCAACGTCCTGACTTTC	CASTRGGPGANVLTF
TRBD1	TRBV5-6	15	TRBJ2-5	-	TGTGCCAGCAGCGGGGACAGGGGGCGACAAGAGACCCAGTACTTC	CASSGDRGRQETQYF
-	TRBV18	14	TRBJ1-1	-	TGTGCCAGCTCACCCCCACGGGATTACACTGAAGCTTTCTTT	CASSPPRDYTEAFF
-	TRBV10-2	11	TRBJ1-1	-	TGCGCCAGCGCCGAAGGGGGTGAAGCTTTCTTT	CASAEGGEAFF
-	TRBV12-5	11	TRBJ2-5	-	TGTGCTAGTGGTTTTAAAGAGACCCAGTACTTC	CASGFKETQYF
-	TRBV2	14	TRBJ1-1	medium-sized	TGTGCCAGCAGTGAACCGAAGATGAACACTGAAGCTTTCTTT	CASSEPKMNTEAFF
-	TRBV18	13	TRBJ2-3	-	TGTGCCAGCTCGACTGCTAGCACAGATACGCAGTATTTT	CASSTASTDTQYF
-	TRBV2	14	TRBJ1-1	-	TGTGCCAGCAGGGCTGACAGTTTGAACACTGAAGCTTTCTTT	CASRADSLNTEAFF
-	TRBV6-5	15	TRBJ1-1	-	TGTGCCAGCAGCCAAAGGCCGCCGGGGAACACTGAAGCTTTCTTT	CASSQRPPGNTEAFF
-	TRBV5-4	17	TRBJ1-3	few	TGTGCCAGCAGCTCCTTTAACAGGGCCCAAACTGGAAACACCATATATTTT	CASSSFNRAQTGNTIYF
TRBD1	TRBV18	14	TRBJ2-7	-	TGTGCCAGCTCACCAAGGACAGGGCTTTACGAGCAGTACTTC	CASSPRTGLYEQYF
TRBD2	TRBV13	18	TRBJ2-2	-	TGTGCCAGCAGCTCCTGGACTAGCGGGGATACTAACACCGGGGAGCTGTTTTTT	CASSSWTSGDTNTGELFF
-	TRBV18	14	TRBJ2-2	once	TGTGCCAGCCTCGGACGGATGAACACCGGGGAGCTGTTTTTT	CASLGRMNTGELFF
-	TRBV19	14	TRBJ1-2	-	TGTGCCAGTAGTCCAATGACAGAGAACTATGGCTACACCTTC	CASSPMTENYGYTF
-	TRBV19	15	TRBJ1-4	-	TGTGCCAGTAGTATTAGGTCCAAATGGGGAGAAAAACTGTTTTTT	CASSIRSKWGEKLFF
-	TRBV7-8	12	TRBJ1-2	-	TGTGCCAGCAGCTTAGGGAACTATGGCTACACCTTC	CASSLGNYGYTF
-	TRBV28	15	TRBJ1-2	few	TGTGCCAGCAATCGACCGGGAAACGGCGTGATAGGCTACACCTTC	CASNRPGNGVIGYTF
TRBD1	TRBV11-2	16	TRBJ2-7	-	TGTGCCAGCAGCTGGGCCGGGACAGCGATTACCTACGAGCAGTACTTC	CASSWAGTAITYEQYF
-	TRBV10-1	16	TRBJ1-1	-	TGCGCCAGCAGTGAAAACGGTATCGGACTGAACACTGAAGCTTTCTTT	CASSENGIGLNTEAFF
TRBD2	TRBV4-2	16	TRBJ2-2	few	TGTGCCAGCAGCCCCTGGACTAGCGCGAACACCGGGGAGCTGTTTTTT	CASSPWTSANTGELFF